What follows is one TCR beta chain and its context. Its antigen is still unknown. The sample holds no much larger clone one base away, and base qualities are not on file. At one collaborating source in Seattle, patients were enrolled during active infection and were followed longitudinally through the course of disease. Whole blood was collected in K2EDTA tubes by collaborating institutions according to the institutions' own protocols. For TCRbeta analysis, collaborator samples were shipped as frozen whole blood, as isolated PBMCs, or as DNA extracted from either sample type. Its CDR3 holds 13 amino acids, cysteine through phenylalanine. Only the CDR3 DNA is retained, 39 bases long and in frame from the first base. The junction carries 12 bases between V and J, which are trimmed by 6 bases and 3 bases respectively. The data were obtained in a study of blood T cell repertoires in COVID-19 (dated by TCRdb to 2018 to 2021). About the full investigation: Collaborator samples came from the United States, Italy and Spain and covered acute and convalescent phases of COVID-19. The material from the prospective study consisted of cDNA or gDNA derived from T cells, B-cell-depleted T cells, or PBMCs. Deeply sampled blood TCRbeta repertoires from subjects exposed to, actively infected with, or recovered from COVID-19 were included in the dataset. The repertoires were released in a freely available public database meant as a resource for research on the immune response to SARS-CoV-2. The samples were drawn from two sources: the first 160 participants of the ongoing ImmuneRACE study, and over 950 subjects contributed by 6 global collaborators. Sample metadata almost always included a de-identified subject ID, COVID-19 status, age in years and sex. Where HLA class I and class II types were available, the types were taken from metadata supplied by the sample provider, not from assay-based typing.

Overall results and qualifications from the work: How much clinical and demographic metadata was included differed by source and by participant, and the metadata was provided uncurated.

The immunoSEQ Assay, a bias-controlled multiplex PCR, was used to amplify TCRbeta CDR3 regions from genomic DNA. Per the authors' processing: The number of nucleated cells in each sample was estimated by amplification of reference gene primers within the assay. To quantify the absolute abundance of each unique TCRbeta CDR3 rearrangement, sequence reads were collapsed and filtered. For each sample, productive Simpson clonality was calculated as the square root of Simpson's diversity index across productive rearrangements. TCRdb carries this immuneACCESS record with in-frame sequences only. Its versions omit some clonotypes, under half of them owing to an unresolved V gene in the studies checked, with the rest unexplained. V and J calls and clone size follow that table, whereas D and trimming were derived from the DNA. This sample has over 400,000 clones in its table, and about 89% of those were observed once. The ten largest clones capture 7.8% of the sample.

The receptor was isolated from a woman between 45 and 60 years old with COVID-19, enrolled during active disease. The sample taken for sequencing was peripheral blood. The sequence is built from TRBV12-3 or TRBV12-4 and TRBJ2-7; TRBD1 might be the D gene, on 5 matching bases. The CDR3 protein: CASRVSTDYEQYF. The nucleotides read TGTGCCAGCAGGGTTTCGACAGACTACGAGCAGTACTTC.